This T cell receptor (beta chain) derives from a study of TIL therapy for anti-PD-1-resistant metastatic lung cancer. Overall study: Patients had a median age of around 56 years (range about 38-85).

Stated time point: pre-treatment sample, taken before nivolumab and TIL therapy. Most excised metastases sampled were pleural nodules or supraclavicular lymph nodes. The CDR3 loop spans 17 amino acids. Germline V lookup: CDR1 MNHEY, CDR2 SMNVEV (reference sequence). The junction had 6 bases not matched to a gene; V was cut back by 0 bases and J by 0 bases. The immunoSEQ assay was v3. The method was immunoSEQ multiplex PCR; TCRdb's version includes in-frame clones alone and lacks a portion of them. This sample has about 100,000 clones, with around three fifths found just once. The sequencing used tumor tissue, collected at baseline. The chain links TRBV27 to TRBJ2-5; 8 nucleotides agree with TRBD2. The receptor's source is a person between 30 and 79 years old with non-small cell lung cancer. CDR3 protein: CASSLSSSGGYQETQYF. In nucleotides, the CDR3 is TGTGCCAGCAGTTTATCGTCCAGCGGGGGATACCAAGAGACCCAGTACTTC.